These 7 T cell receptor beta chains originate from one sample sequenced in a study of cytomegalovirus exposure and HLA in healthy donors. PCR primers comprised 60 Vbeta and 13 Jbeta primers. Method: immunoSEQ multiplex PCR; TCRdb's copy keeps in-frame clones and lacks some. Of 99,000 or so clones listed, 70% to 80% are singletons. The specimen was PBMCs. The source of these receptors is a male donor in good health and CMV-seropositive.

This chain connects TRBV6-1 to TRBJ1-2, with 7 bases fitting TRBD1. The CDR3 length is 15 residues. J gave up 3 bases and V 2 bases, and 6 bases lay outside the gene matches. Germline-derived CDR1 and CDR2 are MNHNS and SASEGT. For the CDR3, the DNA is TGTGCCAGCAGTGAACTTGGGACAGTCGACTATGGCTACACCTTC. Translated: CASSELGTVDYGYTF.

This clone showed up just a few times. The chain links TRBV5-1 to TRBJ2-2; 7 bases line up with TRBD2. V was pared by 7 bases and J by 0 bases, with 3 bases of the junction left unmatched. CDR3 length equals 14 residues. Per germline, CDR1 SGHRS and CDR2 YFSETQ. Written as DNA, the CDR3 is TGCGCCAGCGAGGGACTATCGAACACCGGGGAGCTGTTTTTT. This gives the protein CASEGLSNTGELFF.

CDR3 bases: TGTGCCATCAGTGAGTCGGGCCAGAGCAATCAGCCCCAGCATTTT. It encodes CAISESGQSNQPQHF. The chain is built from TRBV10-3 and TRBJ1-5; the D is unclear. The CDR3 runs 15 residues. Germline V lookup: CDR1 ENHRY, CDR2 SYGVKD. V shed 0 bases and J shed 1 base, with 7 bases lying between them.

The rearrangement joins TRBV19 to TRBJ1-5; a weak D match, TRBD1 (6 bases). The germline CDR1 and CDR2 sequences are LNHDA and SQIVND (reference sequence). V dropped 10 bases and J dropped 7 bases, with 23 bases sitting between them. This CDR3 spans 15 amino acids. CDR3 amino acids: CATANRVVRVQPQHF. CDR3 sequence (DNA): TGTGCCACTGCGAACAGGGTTGTGAGGGTCCAGCCCCAGCATTTT.

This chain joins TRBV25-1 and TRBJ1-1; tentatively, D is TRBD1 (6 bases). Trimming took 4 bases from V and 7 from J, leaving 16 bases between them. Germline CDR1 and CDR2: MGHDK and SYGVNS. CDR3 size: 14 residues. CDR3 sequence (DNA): TGTGCCAGCAGTGTCCACAGGGAATCGGGTGAAGCTTTCTTT. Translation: CASSVHRESGEAFF.

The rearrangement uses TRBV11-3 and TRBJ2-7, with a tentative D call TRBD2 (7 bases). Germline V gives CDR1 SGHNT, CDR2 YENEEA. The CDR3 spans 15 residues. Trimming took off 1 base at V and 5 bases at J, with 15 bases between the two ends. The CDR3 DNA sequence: TGTGCCAGCAGCTTAGGGGGGGGCGGTGGGCACGAGCAGTACTTC. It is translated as CASSLGGGGGHEQYF.

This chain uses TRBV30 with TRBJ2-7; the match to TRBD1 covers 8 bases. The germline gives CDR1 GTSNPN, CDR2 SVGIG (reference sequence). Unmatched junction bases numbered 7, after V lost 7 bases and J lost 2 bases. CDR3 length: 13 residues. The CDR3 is CAFLTGDAYEQYF. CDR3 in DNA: TGTGCCTTCCTGACAGGGGATGCCTACGAGCAGTACTTC.